These T cell receptor beta chains were read from a single sample in a study of T cells after yellow fever vaccination. One entry per CDR3 protein, called by TCRdb with MiXCR from the 5' RACE reads. The sample consists of some 600,000 distinct CDR3 sequences, roughly 12% of them appearing once. Material: PBMCs, obtained on the day of the yellow fever booster vaccination. These receptors were taken from a man aged 25 to 40 who received the YFV17D yellow fever vaccine. Each CDR3 is given with its conserved first and last residue. A D gene is named only where the DNA matches it firmly. Size is stated for part of the rows, as once, few or many counts, or as a class when the clone is expanded.

-	TRBV12-3/TRBV12-4	few	TRBJ2-3	TGTGCCAGCAGTACGCTTGGGGGCAAGGGCACAGATACGCAGTATTTT	CASSTLGGKGTDTQYF
-	TRBV20-1	-	TRBJ2-3	TGCAGTGCTAGGGCTCATTCTGATACGCAGTATTTT	CSARAHSDTQYF
-	TRBV28	-	TRBJ1-3	TGTGCCAGCACCCGAAGTTGGGTCGGAAACACCATATATTTT	CASTRSWVGNTIYF
TRBD1	TRBV5-5	-	TRBJ2-3	TGTGCCAGCAGCCTGCAAAGACAGGGTGGGGATACGCAGTATTTT	CASSLQRQGGDTQYF
-	TRBV5-1	-	TRBJ2-2	TGCGCCAGCAGCTTGAGGACTCAAAACACCGGGGAGCTGTTTTTT	CASSLRTQNTGELFF
-	TRBV7-2	-	TRBJ2-7	TGTGCCAGCAGCTTATCCGTCGCCAGCTCCTACGAGCAGTACTTC	CASSLSVASSYEQYF
TRBD1	TRBV5-4	-	TRBJ2-2	TGTGCCAGCAGCTACAACCGGGACAGTATCCCCGGGGAGCTGTTTTTT	CASSYNRDSIPGELFF
-	TRBV6-5	-	TRBJ2-7	TGTGCCAGCAAGACCGACAGGAACTCCTACGAGCAGTACTTC	CASKTDRNSYEQYF
-	TRBV20-1	many	TRBJ2-2	TGCAGTGCTAGGCAGGGTCCCGGGGAGCTGTTTTTT	CSARQGPGELFF
TRBD2	TRBV6-2/TRBV6-3	-	TRBJ2-1	TGTGCCAGCAGTCTTAGGCGGGGGAGTGAGCAGTTCTTC	CASSLRRGSEQFF
-	TRBV11-2	many	TRBJ2-7	TGTGCCAGCCGGACTGCCTCCTACGAGCAGTACTTC	CASRTASYEQYF
-	TRBV7-2	-	TRBJ2-1	TGTGCCAGCAGCCCGCTTGGGGGGAATGAGCAGTTCTTC	CASSPLGGNEQFF
-	TRBV7-2	many	TRBJ2-3	TGTGCCAGCAGCTTACTATCAGCCTCTTATACGCAGTATTTT	CASSLLSASYTQYF
-	TRBV12-3/TRBV12-4	-	TRBJ2-4	TGTGCCAGCAGGGGAGACAAAAACATTCAGTACTTC	CASRGDKNIQYF
-	TRBV7-2	-	TRBJ2-5	TGTGCCAGCAGCGCGAATGTTGGAGCTCAAGAGACCCAGTACTTC	CASSANVGAQETQYF
-	TRBV23-1	few	TRBJ2-7	TGCGCCAGCAGACCCTCCCGGGGCTTATACGAGCAGTACTTC	CASRPSRGLYEQYF
TRBD2	TRBV4-2	few	TRBJ2-7	TGTGCCAGCAGCCAAGCCCTAGGGGCGGGAGCCTCCTACGAGCAGTACTTC	CASSQALGAGASYEQYF
TRBD2	TRBV29-1	few	TRBJ2-3	TGCAGCGTTGAAGATCTAGGGAAGGGAGGGGCAGATACGCAGTATTTT	CSVEDLGKGGADTQYF
TRBD1	TRBV5-1	-	TRBJ2-2	TGCGCCAGCAGCCCTTCCGGGACAGCCTTGCCCGGGGAGCTGTTTTTT	CASSPSGTALPGELFF
-	TRBV7-3	-	TRBJ2-7	TGTGCCAGCAGCTTATATCTGCAGCCAGACGATTACGAGCAGTACTTC	CASSLYLQPDDYEQYF
TRBD2	TRBV2	-	TRBJ2-2	TGTGCCAGCAGGGACCCGGGGACTAGCCCCATGGGGACCGGGGAGCTGTTTTTT	CASRDPGTSPMGTGELFF
TRBD1	TRBV6-1	few	TRBJ2-7	TGTGCCAGCAGTGTCGACATACAGGGGGGCCAGTACTTC	CASSVDIQGGQYF
TRBD1	TRBV18	-	TRBJ2-1	TGTGCCAGCTCACAACGGGACAGGGAGCAGTTCTTC	CASSQRDREQFF
-	TRBV5-1	few	TRBJ2-7	TGCGCCAGCAGCTTGGAATTTTACGAGCAGTACTTC	CASSLEFYEQYF
TRBD1	TRBV7-9	-	TRBJ2-4	TGTGCCAGCAGCTGGCCAGACAGGGGCCCCGGGGACGTTCAGTACTTC	CASSWPDRGPGDVQYF
-	TRBV10-3	few	TRBJ1-2	TGTGCCATCAGGGACAGCTATGGCTACACCTTC	CAIRDSYGYTF
TRBD1	TRBV12-5	-	TRBJ2-7	TGTGCTAGTGGCCAAACCGGGACAGCCTACGATGTGGAGTACTTC	CASGQTGTAYDVEYF
TRBD1	TRBV10-3	-	TRBJ2-5	TGTGCCATCAGTGCCTCGTCCCCGGGACAGGGAACCGAGACCCAGTACTTC	CAISASSPGQGTETQYF
-	TRBV10-3	few	TRBJ2-7	TGTGCCATCAGTGGCTCGAATTACGAGCAGTACTTC	CAISGSNYEQYF
TRBD1	TRBV2	-	TRBJ2-2	TGTGCCAGCAGGAGGGGGCCTGACACCGGGGAGCTGTTTTTT	CASRRGPDTGELFF
-	TRBV11-1	few	TRBJ2-6	TGTGCCAGCAGCTTAGAGTGGGACACCCTATCTGGGGCCAACGTCCTGACTTTC	CASSLEWDTLSGANVLTF
TRBD2	TRBV7-3	few	TRBJ2-1	TGTGCCAGCAGCTACGGGACTAGCTCTGGGCAGTTCTTC	CASSYGTSSGQFF
-	TRBV20-1	-	TRBJ2-1	TGCAGTGCTCTGCGGGGCACTAGCACCTACAATGAGCAGTTCTTC	CSALRGTSTYNEQFF
TRBD2	TRBV29-1	few	TRBJ2-4	TGCAGCGTTGAAGAATTCCGGCCGGGGGGAGCCAAAAACATTCAGTACTTC	CSVEEFRPGGAKNIQYF
-	TRBV4-3	-	TRBJ1-4	TGCGCCAGCAGCCAAGATCGGAGGGGTGATGAAAAACTGTTTTTT	CASSQDRRGDEKLFF
-	TRBV4-3	few	TRBJ2-7	TGCGCCAGCAGCCAAGATGCTAGCCAATACGAGCAGTACTTC	CASSQDASQYEQYF
-	TRBV28	-	TRBJ2-3	TGTGCCAGCAGTTTAACTGTTAGGGGCACAGATACGCAGTATTTT	CASSLTVRGTDTQYF
TRBD1	TRBV7-2	-	TRBJ2-1	TGTGCCAGCAGCTTAGCTTCAGGGGGTAATGAGCAGTTCTTC	CASSLASGGNEQFF
TRBD1	TRBV9	-	TRBJ2-7	TGTGCCAGCAGCCATAACGGACAGGTAGGCTACGAGCAGTACTTC	CASSHNGQVGYEQYF
-	TRBV30	-	TRBJ1-5	TGTGCCTGGAGTGTACCGAATCAGCCCCAGCATTTT	CAWSVPNQPQHF
-	TRBV7-2	-	TRBJ2-1	TGTGCCAGCAGCTTAGGGGCGGGAACCTTCAATGAGCAGTTCTTC	CASSLGAGTFNEQFF
TRBD1	TRBV20-1	few	TRBJ2-5	TGCAGTGCTAGAGCAGGGGACAGGGGAAAAGAGACCCAGTACTTC	CSARAGDRGKETQYF
-	TRBV7-9	few	TRBJ2-1	TGTGCCAGCAGCTTAGAACAGCCACTGGATGAGCAGTTCTTC	CASSLEQPLDEQFF
TRBD1	TRBV29-1	few	TRBJ2-3	TGCAGCGTTGGTCGACAGGGGGGCACAGATACGCAGTATTTT	CSVGRQGGTDTQYF
-	TRBV5-1	few	TRBJ2-1	TGCGCCAGCAGCTTAGGACCGCCCAGCTCCTACAATGAGCAGTTCTTC	CASSLGPPSSYNEQFF
-	TRBV5-1	many	TRBJ2-3	TGCGCCAGCAGCTTTTTCAGCACAGATACGCAGTATTTT	CASSFFSTDTQYF
-	TRBV20-1	-	TRBJ2-7	TGCAGTGCTAGAGATGTACAGGGTGGGGGCTACGAGCAGTACTTC	CSARDVQGGGYEQYF
TRBD1	TRBV5-4	-	TRBJ2-5	TGTGCCAGCAGCTCTACGGGGACAGACAAAGAGACCCAGTACTTC	CASSSTGTDKETQYF
-	TRBV3-1	many	TRBJ1-1	TGTGCCAGCAGCCAAGACGGGGGAACTGAAGCTTTCTTT	CASSQDGGTEAFF
TRBD1	TRBV10-3	-	TRBJ1-1	TGTGCCATCAGTGAAGACAGGGAGAACACTGAAGCTTTCTTT	CAISEDRENTEAFF
TRBD1	TRBV29-1	few	TRBJ1-1	TGCAGTACCGGACAGGGCGGGATCACTGAAGCTTTCTTT	CSTGQGGITEAFF